These 32 T cell receptor beta chains were sequenced from one sample in a study of T cell responses to AZD1222 COVID-19 vaccine. Some clones are missing from TCRdb's copy, which holds only in-frame ones; the method was immunoSEQ multiplex PCR. The repertoire consists of about 99,000 clones, with around nine tenths occurring once and the leading ten covering over 9.5%. The sequences come from peripheral blood, collected on day 0 of AZD1222 vaccination. The receptors here all came from an adult in good health.

This rearrangement joins TRBV18 to TRBJ1-6; 8 positions agree with TRBD1. The length of the CDR3 is 12 residues. V dropped 3 bases and J dropped 17; count of bases not matched to a gene: 6. CDR1 KGHSH and CDR2 LQKENI come from the germline V gene. Written as DNA, the CDR3 is TGTGCCAGCTCACCTGGACAGGGAATCTTCCACTTT. As protein: CASSPGQGIFHF.

This clone has just a few counts. The chain carries TRBV6-1 and TRBJ2-4; D uncertain. This CDR3 spans 14 amino acids. CDR1 is MNHNS and CDR2 is SASEGT in the germline V gene. Between the trimmed V and J ends, which lost 0 bases and 0 bases, there was a span of 3 bases. The CDR3 loop reads CASSEAGAKNIQYF. DNA of the CDR3: TGTGCCAGCAGTGAAGCAGGAGCCAAAAACATTCAGTACTTC.

The gene calls are TRBV4-2 and TRBJ2-2, with unresolved D. Trimming took off 3 bases at V and 0 bases at J, with 11 bases between the two ends. The CDR3 is 16 amino acids. The germline CDR1 and CDR2 sequences are LGHNA and YNFKEQ. For the CDR3, the DNA is TGTGCCAGCAGCCACCCCATGTCGGCGAACACCGGGGAGCTGTTTTTT. Translation gives CASSHPMSANTGELFF.

The gene calls are TRBV5-5 and TRBJ1-3; D gene unclear. Trimming stripped 0 bases from V and 7 bases from J, with 11 bases between. The CDR3 has 14 residues. CDR1 and CDR2 from the germline V gene are SGHKS and YYEKEE (reference sequence). The DNA for the CDR3 is TGTGCCAGCAGCTTGGCCTCATTTTTGAACACCATATATTTT. Translation gives CASSLASFLNTIYF.

The CDR3 nucleotides are TGTGCCAGCAGCTTGACGCAGAACACTGAAGCTTTCTTT. This sequence encodes CASSLTQNTEAFF. The chain is built from TRBV6-5 and TRBJ1-1, with D hard to call. The germline V and J ends were trimmed by 6 bases and 1 base, with 9 bases remaining between them. The CDR3 is 13 residues long. Germline V gene lookup returns CDR1 MNHEY and CDR2 SVGAGI.

The J gene is TRBJ1-5, the V gene TRBV28; D gene ambiguous. Looked up from germline, CDR1 is MDHEN and CDR2 is SYDVKM. This CDR3 has 11 amino acids. Trimming shortened V by 4 bases and J by 7 bases, and 5 bases separated the two germline ends. CDR3 sequence reads: CASSSSQPQHF. The CDR3 bases are TGTGCCAGCAGTTCCTCCCAGCCCCAGCATTTT.

This clone was seen once. The V and J genes are TRBV19 and TRBJ1-4; D ambiguous. This CDR3 has 14 residues. Per the germline V gene, CDR1 is LNHDA and CDR2 is SQIVND (reference sequence). The V and J ends lost 7 bases and 3 bases respectively, with 12 bases between them. The CDR3 protein is CASKKQSSNEKLFF. CDR3 nucleotides: TGTGCCAGTAAAAAACAGAGCTCTAATGAAAAACTGTTTTTT. The variable domain in full, with the rest retrieved from reference TRBV19 and TRBJ1-4, is DGGITQSPKYLFRKEGQNVTLSCEQNLNHDAMYWYRQDPGQGLRLIYYSQIVNDFQKGDIAEGYSVSREKKESFPLTVTSAQKNPTAFYLCASKKQSSNEKLFFGSGTQLSVL.

In its sample, this clone is medium-sized. The chain recombines TRBV29-1 with TRBJ1-3; the match to TRBD1 covers 9 bases. V gave up 7 bases and J gave up 8 bases; unmatched junction bases: 3. Germline assignment: CDR1 SQVTM and CDR2 ANQGSEA. The CDR3 covers 11 residues. Here the CDR3 reads CSARQGDTIYF. CDR3 bases: TGCAGCGCCCGACAGGGGGACACCATATATTTT.

This clone was counted once. CDR3 in amino acids: CASRENRGLGTEAFF. The CDR3 DNA is TGTGCCAGCAGGGAAAACAGGGGGCTCGGCACTGAAGCTTTCTTT. The chain employs TRBV28 and TRBJ1-1; TRBD1 aligns across 9 bases. The CDR3 is 15 amino acids. Germline trimming cut 6 bases from V and 4 bases from J; bases unmatched to any gene: 9. Germline values: CDR1 MDHEN, CDR2 SYDVKM.

The CDR3 loop is CASTRSGNTIYF. For the CDR3, the DNA is TGTGCCAGCACCCGCTCTGGAAACACCATATATTTT. The chain couples TRBV19 to TRBJ1-3; D remains ambiguous. Germline-derived CDR1 and CDR2 are LNHDA and SQIVND (reference sequence). The CDR3 loop spans 12 amino acids. The ends were cut back, 9 bases at V and 0 bases at J, with 6 bases in the middle.

This clone was found once. CDR3 loop: CASSLNWDSPLHF. The CDR3 DNA sequence: TGTGCCAGCAGCCTTAACTGGGATTCACCCCTCCACTTT. The chain employs TRBV7-9 and TRBJ1-6; D is unclear. The CDR3 runs 13 residues. Germline V gene data show CDR1 as SEHNR and CDR2 as FQNEAQ (reference sequence). Trimming pared 5 bases from V and 8 bases from J, leaving 10 bases between.

The V gene is TRBV3-1 (or the pseudogene TRBV3-2), the J gene TRBJ1-2; D not certain. Trimming cost V 1 base and J 4 bases, with 13 bases left between them. Germline-derived CDR1 and CDR2 are LGHDT and YNNKEL (reference sequence). The CDR3 spans 15 residues. For the CDR3, the DNA is TGTGCCAGCAGCCAAGTCTCAGGACCCTTCTATGGCTACACCTTC. Its protein is CASSQVSGPFYGYTF.

This clone has just one count. The chain joins TRBV27 to TRBJ1-4; the D is unclear. V was clipped by 8 bases and J by 0 bases, with 13 bases between them. The CDR3 is 15 amino acids. CDR1 is MNHEY, CDR2 SMNVEV, per germline (reference sequence). This chain's CDR3 is CASGKEIATNEKLFF. The DNA for the CDR3 is TGTGCCAGCGGGAAAGAGATCGCAACTAATGAAAAACTGTTTTTT.

This clone was detected only a few times. The rearrangement joins TRBV5-1 to TRBJ1-5; 9 nucleotides line up with TRBD1. The CDR3 spans 15 residues. After removal of 2 bases from V and 3 bases from J, the junction contained 3 bases not matched to a gene. Germline V gene data show CDR1 as SGHRS and CDR2 as YFSETQ. The CDR3 sequence is CASSFTGGLNQPQHF. The CDR3, as DNA: TGCGCCAGCAGCTTTACAGGGGGCCTCAATCAGCCCCAGCATTTT.

This chain connects TRBV5-6 to TRBJ2-7; D unresolved. Looked up from germline, CDR1 is SGHDT and CDR2 is YYEEEE. This CDR3 contains 15 residues. Trimming cost V 4 bases and J 1 base, with 15 bases left between them. The CDR3 loop is CASSEDGRYSYEQYF. The CDR3 DNA follows: TGTGCCAGCAGCGAGGACGGCAGATATTCCTACGAGCAGTACTTC.

The chain uses TRBV4-3 and TRBJ2-7; perhaps TRBD2 as D (6 bases). V was cut by 0 bases and J by 4 bases, with 10 bases left in between. The CDR3 is made up of 14 amino acids. Germline CDR1 reads LGHNA; CDR2 reads YSLEER. CDR3 region: CASSQDFGTYEQYF. For the CDR3, the DNA is TGCGCCAGCAGCCAAGATTTTGGGACTTACGAGCAGTACTTC.

On this clone itself: The same CDR3 also results from other DNA sequences found in this sample. The J gene is TRBJ1-4, the V gene TRBV18, with unresolved D. V dropped 1 base and J dropped 3 bases, with 6 bases sitting between them. CDR1 KGHSH and CDR2 LQKENI come from the germline V gene. This CDR3 region has 14 residues. CDR3 sequence (DNA): TGTGCCAGCTCACCACGGGGAGCTAATGAAAAACTGTTTTTT. It yields the protein CASSPRGANEKLFF.

The chain is built from TRBV29-1 and TRBJ2-3; D remains unclear. Germline CDR1 and CDR2: SQVTM and ANQGSEA. The V end was cut by 3 bases, the J end by 2 bases, with 6 bases between. The CDR3 length is 12 residues. CDR3 loop: CSVEYNTDTQYF. CDR3 DNA sequence: TGCAGCGTTGAGTATAACACAGATACGCAGTATTTT.

This CDR3 is CASSEGGHPYSNQPQHF. The CDR3 DNA sequence: TGTGCCAGCAGTGAAGGAGGGCACCCTTATAGCAATCAGCCCCAGCATTTT. The chain joins TRBV6-1 to TRBJ1-5, with D unresolved. The CDR3 spans 17 residues. Germline CDR1 and CDR2: MNHNS and SASEGT. Between the trimmed V and J ends, which lost 1 base and 0 bases, there was a span of 13 bases.

V gene TRBV3-1 (or the pseudogene TRBV3-2) combines with J gene TRBJ2-7; 7 bases map to TRBD1. Germline CDR1 LGHDT, CDR2 YNNKEL (reference sequence). V lost 4 bases, J lost 3 bases, and 3 bases stayed unmatched. The CDR3 extends over 13 amino acids. CDR3 sequence reads: CASSRDRDYEQYF. The DNA for the CDR3 is TGTGCCAGCAGCCGGGACAGAGACTACGAGCAGTACTTC.

This clone was counted only a few times. This rearrangement joins TRBV4-2 to TRBJ2-2; the D gene is possibly TRBD1 (7 bases). Germline lookup yields CDR1 LGHNA and CDR2 YNFKEQ. Trimming shortened V by 0 bases and J by 3 bases, and 11 bases separated the two germline ends. There are 16 residues in the CDR3. The CDR3 region has the DNA TGTGCCAGCAGCCAAGACCCCAGGGGGGACACCGGGGAGCTGTTTTTT. Translating it yields CASSQDPRGDTGELFF.

The chain combines TRBV4-2 with TRBJ1-4; D gene unclear. Per the germline V gene, CDR1 is LGHNA and CDR2 is YNFKEQ. The CDR3 runs to 15 residues. The V end lost 0 bases, the J end lost 7 bases, and 12 bases lay between the germline ends. The CDR3 DNA reads as TGTGCCAGCAGCCAAGAGGCTACGACGGGTGAAAAACTGTTTTTT. It translates to CASSQEATTGEKLFF.

The rearrangement uses TRBV5-4 and TRBJ2-4; TRBD2 matches at 8 bases. The CDR3 runs to 17 residues. Germline CDR1 is SGHNT and CDR2 is YYREEE (reference sequence). With 4 bases clipped from V and 0 bases from J, the junction kept 9 bases outside the gene matches. The chain's CDR3 is CASSATSGPEAKNIQYF. The DNA of the CDR3 is TGTGCCAGCAGCGCCACTAGCGGACCCGAAGCCAAAAACATTCAGTACTTC.

The chain combines TRBV5-1 with TRBJ1-1, with unresolved D. The V and J ends lost 6 bases and 1 base respectively, with 10 bases between them. CDR1 is SGHRS and CDR2 is YFSETQ in the germline V gene. This CDR3 has 13 residues. The CDR3 nucleotides are TGCGCCAGCACCATGGGAAGGAACACTGAAGCTTTCTTT. Translation: CASTMGRNTEAFF.

This rearrangement joins TRBV15 to TRBJ2-7; no reliable D call. The CDR3 consists of 15 residues. Germline loops: CDR1 LNHNV, CDR2 YYDKDF (reference sequence). V was pared by 0 bases and J by 3 bases, with 12 bases between. The CDR3 bases are TGTGCCACCAGCAGAGATAGGGTTTTGGACTACGAGCAGTACTTC. It codes for CATSRDRVLDYEQYF.

This chain connects TRBV5-4 to TRBJ2-1; 7 positions match TRBD1. CDR3 length: 13 amino acids. Germline CDR1 SGHNT, CDR2 YYREEE (reference sequence). The J segment lost 4 bases and the V segment lost 3 bases, leaving 1 base of the junction unmatched. CDR3: CASSSGQYNEQFF. CDR3 in DNA: TGTGCCAGCAGCTCGGGACAGTACAATGAGCAGTTCTTC.

The chain joins TRBV4-1 to TRBJ1-6; weak D call: TRBD1 (6 bases). Germline V gene data show CDR1 as MGHRA and CDR2 as YSYEKL. This CDR3 has 14 residues. V lost 3 bases, J lost 9 bases, and 12 bases lay in between. As DNA, the CDR3 is TGCGCCAGCAGCCAGGGCGGGGGGCGTTCACCCCTCCACTTT. Protein: CASSQGGGRSPLHF.

V is TRBV6-5 and J is TRBJ1-2, with D possibly TRBD1 on 5 matching bases. V lost 0 bases, J lost 2 bases, and 10 bases lay in between. CDR1 is MNHEY and CDR2 is SVGAGI in the germline V gene. The CDR3 covers 15 residues. The CDR3 nucleotides read TGTGCCAGCAGTTACTCGAGGGGCAGGAACTATGGCTACACCTTC. This sequence encodes CASSYSRGRNYGYTF.

This chain connects TRBV7-3 to TRBJ1-1, with 9 nucleotides matching TRBD1. CDR1 and CDR2 from the germline V gene are SGHTA and FQGTGA. This CDR3 has 20 residues. The ends lost 1 base at V and 1 base at J; junction bases unmatched: 16. CDR3 amino acids: CASSLICLGYRGRANTEAFF. The CDR3 coding sequence is TGTGCCAGCAGCTTAATTTGTCTCGGTTACAGGGGGCGTGCGAACACTGAAGCTTTCTTT.

This clone has more than one count but fewer than ten. V usage is TRBV5-6 and J usage is TRBJ1-1; D might be TRBD1 (5 bases). CDR1 is SGHDT, CDR2 YYEEEE, per germline. Deletions cut 5 bases from V and 1 base from J, with 18 bases between. The CDR3 sequence is 16 residues long. In DNA, the CDR3 is TGTGCCAGCAGACAGAGGAGGCGGGGCACGAACACTGAAGCTTTCTTT. This encodes CASRQRRRGTNTEAFF.

The chain recombines TRBV29-1 with TRBJ2-1; a possible D gene is TRBD1 (6 bases). The CDR3 is made up of 12 amino acids. The V end lost 7 bases, the J end lost 10 bases, and 17 bases lay between the germline ends. Looked up from germline, CDR1 is SQVTM and CDR2 is ANQGSEA. CDR3 protein: CSGTADRNEQFF. The CDR3 DNA reads TGCAGCGGCACGGCTGACAGGAACGAGCAGTTCTTC.

The chain couples TRBV10-3 to TRBJ2-3; no firm D call. In germline, CDR1 is ENHRY, CDR2 SYGVKD. The CDR3 runs to 14 residues. The V and J ends lost 0 bases and 1 base respectively, with 5 bases between them. The CDR3 reads CAISESQGTDTQYF. The CDR3 nucleotides are TGTGCCATCAGTGAGTCTCAGGGCACAGATACGCAGTATTTT.